The clone carrying this T cell receptor (beta chain) was seen repeatedly, ten times or more. Its target is not known. The source of the sample is a study of metastatic and nonmetastatic thyroid tumors. Overall study: Comparison of repertoires was carried out across blood and tumor or nodule tissue from malignant and benign thyroid patients.

Whole-study results and caveats: Reportedly, malignant thyroid tumors had significantly higher TCR beta diversity than benign nodules, in blood and tumor.

MiXCR was used by TCRdb to re-call the PCR reads. The repertoire has about 27,000 clones, 10% to 15% of them found once; the top ten carry roughly 5.3%. This CDR3 is 15 amino acids long. The germline V gene has CDR1 MGHRA and CDR2 YSYEKL. The junction had 12 bases not matched to a gene; V was cut back by 3 bases and J by 12 bases. Patients had received no treatment of any kind before thyroid surgery. Sequencing used blood. This TCR was recovered from a female donor with papillary thyroid cancer or a benign thyroid nodule (not recorded which). Some clones in this sample may be carry-over from other donors' samples. The chain has TRBV4-1 and TRBJ2-3, with 10 bases identical to TRBD2. The CDR3 DNA reads TGCGCCAGCAGCCAGAGTGGACTAGCGGCCCTCGCACAGTATTTT. This gives the protein CASSQSGLAALAQYF.